Sequencing of this T cell receptor (beta chain) was carried out in a study of T-cell memory formation after mild COVID-19. Study-level information: Largely donor-specific TCR clusters were found.

Findings of the study overall: Among clones contracting day 15 to 85, CD4/CD8 was balanced, whereas later expanders leaned CD4+. Clones which contracted sat mainly in CM and EM if CD4+, and in EMRA if CD8+. Researchers found some responding clones in pre-infection memory, a sign that cross-reactive memory joined.

CDR3 size: 15 residues. Germline V gives CDR1 SGDLS, CDR2 YYNGEE. V dropped 0 bases and J dropped 7 bases, with 14 bases sitting between them. This clonotype was seen a handful of times. What it recognizes is unknown. TCRdb processed the 5' RACE reads anew with MiXCR; each CDR3 protein has one entry. The table shows under 300,000 distinct CDR3 sequences, with around a tenth occurring only once. The clonotype comes from a man aged 18 to 29 who had mild COVID-19 (a few samples of this study predate the infection). Cell type and time point are not known. The gene calls are TRBV9 and TRBJ1-5; D gene unclear. The sequencing sample was made of PBMCs or a T cell subset sorted from them (not recorded which). In DNA, the CDR3 is TGTGCCAGCAGCGTAGGATTAGGGTCCGGCCAGCCCCAGCATTTT. Translation: CASSVGLGSGQPQHF.